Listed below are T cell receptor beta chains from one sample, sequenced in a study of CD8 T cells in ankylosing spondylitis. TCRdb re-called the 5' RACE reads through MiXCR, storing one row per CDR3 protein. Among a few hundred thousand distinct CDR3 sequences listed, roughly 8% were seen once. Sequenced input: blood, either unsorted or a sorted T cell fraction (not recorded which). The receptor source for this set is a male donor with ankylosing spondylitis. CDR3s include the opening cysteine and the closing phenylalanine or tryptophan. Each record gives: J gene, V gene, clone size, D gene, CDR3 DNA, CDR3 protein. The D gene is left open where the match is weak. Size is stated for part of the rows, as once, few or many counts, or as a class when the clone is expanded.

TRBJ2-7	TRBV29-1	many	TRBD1	TGCAGCGGCGGACAGGATACCTACGAGCAGTACTTC	CSGGQDTYEQYF
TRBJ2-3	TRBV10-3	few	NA	TGTGCCATCAGTGAGTCTATGGCAGGGGGGCGAGATACGCAGTATTTT	CAISESMAGGRDTQYF
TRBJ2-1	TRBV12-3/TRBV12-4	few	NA	TGTGCCAGCAGTCCCCCTGGGGGCCCAACCCCCAATGAGCAGTTCTTC	CASSPPGGPTPNEQFF
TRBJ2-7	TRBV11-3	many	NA	TGTGCCAGCAGTTTAGGACCCGGATCCTACGAGCAGTACTTC	CASSLGPGSYEQYF
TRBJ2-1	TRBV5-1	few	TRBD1	TGCGCCAGCAACCGGGACAGGGTCCTAGGTGAGCAGTTCTTC	CASNRDRVLGEQFF
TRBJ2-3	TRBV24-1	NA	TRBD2	TGTGCCACCAGTGATTCCGGAGGGGCGGGAGCAGATACGCAGTATTTT	CATSDSGGAGADTQYF
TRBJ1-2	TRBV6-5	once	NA	TGTGCCAGCAGTTACCGGAGCGGCGGCTACACCTTC	CASSYRSGGYTF
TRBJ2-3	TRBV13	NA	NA	TGTGCCAGCAGCTTAGAGGACACAGATACGCAGTATTTT	CASSLEDTDTQYF
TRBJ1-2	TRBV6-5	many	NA	TGTGCCAGCAGTTCCGGAGCAGACCGCTACTCAATTAACTATGGCTACACCTTC	CASSSGADRYSINYGYTF
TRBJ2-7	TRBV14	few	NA	TGTGCCAGCAGCCAAGATCGGGGCAGCTTCTCCTACGAGCAGTACTTC	CASSQDRGSFSYEQYF
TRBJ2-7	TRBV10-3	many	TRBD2	TGTGCCATCAGCGCCGGGACTAGCGGGAGAAACGAGCAGTACTTC	CAISAGTSGRNEQYF
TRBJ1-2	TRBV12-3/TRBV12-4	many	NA	TGTGCCAGCAGTTTCCTGTCTAACTATGGCTACACCTTC	CASSFLSNYGYTF
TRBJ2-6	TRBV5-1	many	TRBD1	TGTGCCAGCAGCGCCGGGACAGGAGCCTCTGGGGCCAACGTCCTGACTTTC	CASSAGTGASGANVLTF
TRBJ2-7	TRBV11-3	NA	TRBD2	TGTGCCAGCAGCGCACACGGACTAGCGGGAGGAGGCGAGCAGTACTTC	CASSAHGLAGGGEQYF
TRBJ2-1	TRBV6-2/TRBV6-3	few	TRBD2	TGTGCCAGCAGTCAAAGGACTAGCGGATACTCCTACAATGAGCAGTTCTTC	CASSQRTSGYSYNEQFF
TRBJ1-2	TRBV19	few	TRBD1	TGTGCCAGTAATACTGCAGGGGGCTTTGGCTACACCTTC	CASNTAGGFGYTF
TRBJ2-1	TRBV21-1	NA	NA	TGTGCCAGCAGCAAACACTGGCCTAGCGGTTACAATGAGCAGTTCTTC	CASSKHWPSGYNEQFF
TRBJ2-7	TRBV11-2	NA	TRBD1	TGTGCCAGCAGCTTGGGACAGATATTCTACGAGCAGTACTTC	CASSLGQIFYEQYF
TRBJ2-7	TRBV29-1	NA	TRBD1	TGCAGCGTCGGACAGGGGTTCGAGCAGTACTTC	CSVGQGFEQYF
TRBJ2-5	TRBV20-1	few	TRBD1	TGCAGTGCCCAGGGGGACAGCAAGGGTTCGCAGTACTTC	CSAQGDSKGSQYF
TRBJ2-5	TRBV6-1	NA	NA	TGTGCCAGCAGGAAAACAGGGCTACAAGAGACCCAGTACTTC	CASRKTGLQETQYF
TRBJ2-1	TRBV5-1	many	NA	TGCGCCAGCAGCTTGGCTGGAAGGTCAGGGGATGAAAGTGAGCAGTTCTTC	CASSLAGRSGDESEQFF
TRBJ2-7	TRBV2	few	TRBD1	TGTGCCATCGATCTGAGACAGGGACCCTACGAGCAGTACTTC	CAIDLRQGPYEQYF
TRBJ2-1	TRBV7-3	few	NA	TGTGCCAGCAGCCCCAGGGCCCAGGGCCCCTACAATGAGCAGTTCTTC	CASSPRAQGPYNEQFF
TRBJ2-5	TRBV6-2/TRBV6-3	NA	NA	TGTGCCAGCAGTTACCTACCCGAGGAGGGCCCCAGGGAGACCCAGTACTTC	CASSYLPEEGPRETQYF
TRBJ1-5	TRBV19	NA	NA	TGTGCCAGCCAATGGGGGTTCCAATATAGCAATCAGCCCCAGCATTTT	CASQWGFQYSNQPQHF
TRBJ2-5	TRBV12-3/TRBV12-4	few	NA	TGTGCCAGCAGTTTAGGGTCTATCCAAGAGACCCAGTACTTC	CASSLGSIQETQYF
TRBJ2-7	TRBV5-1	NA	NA	TGCGCCAGCAGCTCCCCGACAGGACATGAGCAGTACTTC	CASSSPTGHEQYF
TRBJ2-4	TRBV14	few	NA	TGTGCCAGCAGCCCCGTTGTCGGGACAACGGGAAACATTCAGTACTTC	CASSPVVGTTGNIQYF
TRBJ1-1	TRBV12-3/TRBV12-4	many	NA	TGTGCCAGCAGTTTCCTGGATGAAGCTTTCTTT	CASSFLDEAFF
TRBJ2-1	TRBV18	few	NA	TGTGCCAGCTCACCGGGGGCCAAGGTCGTCTACAATGAGCAGTTCTTC	CASSPGAKVVYNEQFF
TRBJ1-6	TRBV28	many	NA	TGTGCCAGCAGTTTAAACCGACAGCTTCATAATTCACCCCTCCACTTT	CASSLNRQLHNSPLHF
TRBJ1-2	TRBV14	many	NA	TGTGCCAGCAGCCAAGCCGGGTTGGGCTATGGCTACACCTTC	CASSQAGLGYGYTF
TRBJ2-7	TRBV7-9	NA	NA	TGTGCCAGCGTGGGTCGGGATGCCTTATCTGCCTACGAGCAGTACTTC	CASVGRDALSAYEQYF
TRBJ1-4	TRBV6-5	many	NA	TGTGCCAGCAGTTACTCGGGCGCAACTAATGAAAAACTGTTTTTT	CASSYSGATNEKLFF
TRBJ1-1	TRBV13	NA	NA	TGTGCCAGCAGCTTAGGGGGGAGGGGGTTGGAAGCTTTCTTT	CASSLGGRGLEAFF
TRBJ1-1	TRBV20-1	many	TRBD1	TGCAGTGCTAGAAACCCGGGACAGGGAAAGGGGACTGAAGCTTTCTTT	CSARNPGQGKGTEAFF
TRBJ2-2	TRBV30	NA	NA	TGTGCCTGGAGTCCAGACCCGCCGAACACCGGGGAGCTGTTTTTT	CAWSPDPPNTGELFF
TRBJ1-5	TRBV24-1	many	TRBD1	TGTGCCACCAGTGACGGGACAGGGGGCGGTCAGCCCCAGCATTTT	CATSDGTGGGQPQHF
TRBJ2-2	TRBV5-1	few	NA	TGCGCCAGCAGCCTACCCCCGACAGGGAACACCGGGGAGCTGTTTTTT	CASSLPPTGNTGELFF
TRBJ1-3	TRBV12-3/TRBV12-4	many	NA	TGTGCCAGCAGTTTGGCCGGCTCTGGAAACACCATATATTTT	CASSLAGSGNTIYF